This T cell receptor (beta chain) derives from a study of persistence of HIV-infected CD4 T cells. Note on this clone: As yet, its antigen is unknown.

Anti-CD3/anti-CD28 beads served as a nonspecific positive control stimulus. Sorting selected CD4+ T cells upregulating both CD40 ligand and CD69. This CDR3 region has 14 residues. Germline CDR1 reads SGHRS; CDR2 reads YFSETQ. V was shortened by 0 bases and J by 6 bases, with 7 bases between the two germline ends. The libraries were made with immunoSEQ version 4 in survey mode. Each sample used up to 1 ug genomic DNA diluted to around 10 ng/uL. Libraries were prepared by immunoSEQ multiplex PCR; TCRdb keeps only in-frame clonotypes and omits some of them. The sample yields under 50,000 clones, just under 90% seen once.

The input for sequencing was CD4+ T cells sorted from PBMCs after roughly 17-hour stimulation, taken from a patient who received antiretroviral therapy. The TCR originated in an adult woman with HIV who was CMV-seropositive. V usage is TRBV5-1 and J usage is TRBJ1-6; no definite D call. The CDR3 spells CASSLDQANSPLHF. CDR3 sequence (DNA): TGCGCCAGCAGCTTGGACCAGGCTAATTCACCCCTCCACTTT. The variable domain in full, completed from reference TRBV5-1 and TRBJ1-6, reads KAGVTQTPRYLIKTRGQQVTLSCSPISGHRSVSWYQQTPGQGLQFLFEYFSETQRNKGNFPGRFSGRQFSNSRSEMNVSTLELGDSALYLCASSLDQANSPLHFGNGTRLTVT.